This T cell receptor beta chain was recorded in a study of blood T cells in healthy people across ages. V lost 3 bases and J 2 bases, leaving 11 bases between the germline ends. This CDR3 comprises 14 residues. Germline V CDR1 and CDR2: ENHRY, SYGVKD. Per individual sample, total RNA of at least 5.5 micrograms was extracted. Study findings and constraints: Any changes in expanded clonotypes were possibly confounded, as donor CMV status remained unknown.

A second PCR of about 7 to 11 cycles used a sample-barcoded 5' primer and a J-beta primer mix. TCRdb analysed the 5' RACE reads with MiXCR anew, one entry per CDR3 protein. The sample has 650,000 to 950,000 distinct CDR3 sequences, around 42% seen once. This clonotype was counted between two and nine times. Its antigen is not known. The source of this sequence is a man between 60 and 75 years old in good health. Sequenced sample: blood. The gene calls are TRBV10-3 and TRBJ2-7; the D is unclear. For the CDR3, the DNA is TGTGCCATCAGTGATTCCGCTGGGCCCTACGAGCAGTACTTC. Translated, it gives CAISDSAGPYEQYF.